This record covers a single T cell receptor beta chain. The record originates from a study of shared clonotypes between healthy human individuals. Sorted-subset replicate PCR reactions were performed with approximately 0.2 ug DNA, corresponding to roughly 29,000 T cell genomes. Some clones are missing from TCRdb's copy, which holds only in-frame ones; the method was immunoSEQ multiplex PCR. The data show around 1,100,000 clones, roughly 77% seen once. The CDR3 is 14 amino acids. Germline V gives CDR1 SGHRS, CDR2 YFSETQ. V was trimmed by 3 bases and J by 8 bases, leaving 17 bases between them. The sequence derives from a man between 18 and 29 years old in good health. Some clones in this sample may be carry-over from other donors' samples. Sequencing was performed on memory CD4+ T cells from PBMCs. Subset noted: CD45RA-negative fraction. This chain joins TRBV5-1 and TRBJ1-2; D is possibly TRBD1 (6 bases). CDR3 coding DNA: TGCGCCAGCAGCTCCTCTGACAGGAGTGGGGGCTACACCTTC. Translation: CASSSSDRSGGYTF.